This entry lists 16 T cell receptor beta chains sequenced from one sample in a study of metastatic and nonmetastatic thyroid tumors. TCRdb re-processed the PCR reads through MiXCR. The table lists some 17,000 clones, around a third of them singletons. Prior to thyroid surgery, none of the patients had received any treatment. The material sequenced was tumor tissue. The origin of the receptors is a female donor with papillary thyroid cancer or a benign thyroid nodule (not recorded which). Some clones in this sample may be carry-over from other donors' samples.

V and J are TRBV5-1 and TRBJ2-3; 7 bases fit TRBD1. The V gene's germline CDR1 is SGHRS and CDR2 YFSETQ. Unmatched junction bases numbered 5, after V lost 0 bases and J lost 4 bases. The CDR3 runs to 15 residues. The CDR3 is CASSLVGRGPDTQYF. The CDR3 bases are TGCGCCAGCAGCTTGGTGGGAAGGGGGCCAGATACGCAGTATTTT.

This clone was seen only a few times. The V and J genes are TRBV28 and TRBJ2-3; no clear D. Germline CDR1 and CDR2: MDHEN and SYDVKM. The CDR3 extends over 12 amino acids. Trimming removed 8 bases from V and 1 base from J, with 7 bases in between. The CDR3 bases are TGTGCCAGCGATCAGGGCACAGATACGCAGTATTTT. Encoded protein: CASDQGTDTQYF.

This chain connects TRBV28 to TRBJ1-5, with D unclear. CDR1 and CDR2 from the germline V gene are MDHEN and SYDVKM. CDR3 length: 12 residues. V was cut by 2 bases and J by 6 bases, with 5 bases left in between. The CDR3 DNA reads TGTGCCAGCAGTTTACCGATTCAGCCCCAGCATTTT. Its translation: CASSLPIQPQHF. Full variable domain (remainder filled in from reference TRBV28 and TRBJ1-5): DVKVTQSSRYLVKRTGEKVFLECVQDMDHENMFWYRQDPGLGLRLIYFSYDVKMKEKGDIPEGYSVSREKKERFSLILESASTNQTSMYLCASSLPIQPQHFGDGTRLSIL.

A few counts support this clone. V and J are TRBV4-3 and TRBJ2-7, with 7 bases fitting TRBD2. J gave up 1 base and V 3 bases, and 6 bases lay outside the gene matches. Germline CDR1 is LGHNA and CDR2 is YSLEER. The CDR3 runs to 15 residues. DNA of the CDR3: TGCGCCAGCAGCCAGGTTCTAGCGGAGTCCTACGAGCAGTACTTC. Protein product: CASSQVLAESYEQYF.

In this sample, this clone turned up many times. The chain recombines TRBV10-3 with TRBJ2-1; D is perhaps TRBD2 (6 bases). The CDR3 contains 16 residues. CDR1 is ENHRY, CDR2 SYGVKD, per germline. Deletions cut 4 bases from V and 6 bases from J, with 19 bases between. The CDR3: CAISARDGPRVNEQFF. CDR3 bases: TGTGCCATCAGTGCGCGGGACGGGCCTAGGGTCAATGAGCAGTTCTTC.

This clone was observed a handful of times. The chain joins TRBV7-2 to TRBJ2-7, with D possibly being TRBD1 or TRBD2 (5 bases each). This CDR3 spans 12 amino acids. Between the trimmed V and J ends, which lost 11 bases and 1 base, there was a span of 12 bases. The germline V gene encodes CDR1 SGHTA and CDR2 FQGNSA. The CDR3 loop is CASGQQSYEQYF. As DNA, the CDR3 is TGTGCCTCGGGGCAGCAATCCTACGAGCAGTACTTC. The entire variable domain, with the rest obtained from reference TRBV7-2 and TRBJ2-7, is as follows: GAGVSQSPSNKVTEKGKDVELRCDPISGHTALYWYRQSLGQGLEFLIYFQGNSAPDKSGLPSDRFSAERTGGSVSTLTIQRTQQEDSAVYLCASGQQSYEQYFGPGTRLTVT.

Judged by abundance, this clone is large. This chain joins TRBV6-1 and TRBJ2-3; a possible D gene is TRBD2 (5 bases). The CDR3 extends over 15 amino acids. V dropped 3 bases and J dropped 1 base, with 11 bases sitting between them. CDR1 is MNHNS and CDR2 is SASEGT in the germline V gene. CDR3 sequence: CASSDSRAGTDTQYF. CDR3 sequence (DNA): TGTGCCAGCAGTGACTCGCGGGCCGGCACAGATACGCAGTATTTT.

The rearrangement uses TRBV30 and TRBJ1-1, with a possible D match to TRBD1 (5 bases). The CDR3 has 12 residues. Trimming removed 2 bases at V and 7 bases at J, with 11 bases between. Germline assignment: CDR1 GTSNPN and CDR2 SVGIG (reference sequence). CDR3 bases: TGTGCCTGGAGTTTTTTGGGGGTTGAAGCTTTCTTT. This translates into CAWSFLGVEAFF.

This clone was seen a few times. The gene calls are TRBV19 and TRBJ2-7; no clear D gene. The CDR3 has 12 amino acids. Germline values: CDR1 LNHDA, CDR2 SQIVND (reference sequence). V gave up 5 bases and J gave up 0 bases, with 5 bases separating them. In DNA, the CDR3 is TGTGCCAGTAGTGTCATCTCCTACGAGCAGTACTTC. Its protein is CASSVISYEQYF.

The chain recombines TRBV5-5 with TRBJ2-2; D is ambiguous. The CDR3 loop spans 15 amino acids. The germline CDR1 and CDR2 sequences are SGHKS and YYEKEE (reference sequence). V was pared by 0 bases and J by 14 bases, with 20 bases between. The CDR3 bases are TGTGCCAGCAGCTTGGGACGAATGAACACCGAGGATCTGTTTTTT. Amino acids: CASSLGRMNTEDLFF.

This clone was recorded a few times. This chain connects TRBV27 to TRBJ1-4, with TRBD1 matching 8 bases. The junction had 9 bases not matched to a gene; V was cut back by 6 bases and J by 0 bases. This CDR3 contains 17 residues. The germline gives CDR1 MNHEY, CDR2 SMNVEV (reference sequence). The CDR3 DNA sequence: TGTGCCAGCAGGACAACCGGGACAGGAGCAACTAATGAAAAACTGTTTTTT. Its translation is CASRTTGTGATNEKLFF. Variable domain in full (rest from reference TRBV27 and TRBJ1-4): EAQVTQNPRYLITVTGKKLTVTCSQNMNHEYMSWYRQDPGLGLRQIYYSMNVEVTDKGDVPEGYKVSRKEKRNFPLILESPSPNQTSLYFCASRTTGTGATNEKLFFGSGTQLSVL.

With respect to this clone: Other DNA sequences from this sample encode an identical CDR3 as well. The CDR3 coding sequence is TGTGCCAGCAGTGAAATAGGGGCAGGGGGCTACGAGCAGTACTTC. It translates to CASSEIGAGGYEQYF. The genes are TRBV6-1 and TRBJ2-7; 7 nucleotides line up with TRBD1. The germline gives CDR1 MNHNS, CDR2 SASEGT. V dropped 2 bases and J dropped 3; count of bases not matched to a gene: 7. The CDR3 is 15 residues long.

The J gene is TRBJ1-5, the V gene TRBV12-3 or TRBV12-4; 9 nucleotides align to TRBD1. The CDR3 runs 16 residues. V was clipped by 1 base and J by 3 bases; unmatched bases: 4. This CDR3 is CASSLGDRVYNQPQHF. The CDR3 DNA sequence: TGTGCCAGCAGTTTAGGGGACAGGGTTTACAATCAGCCCCAGCATTTT.

This clone was seen ten or more times. This chain links TRBV20-1 with TRBJ1-4, with D hard to call. This CDR3 spans 18 amino acids. Germline CDR1 is DFQATT and CDR2 is SNEGSKA (reference sequence). Trimming removed 5 bases at V and 0 bases at J, with 22 bases between. The CDR3 region has the DNA TGCAGTGCTCAACACGGGGAGAGGATTCGGGCAACTAATGAAAAACTGTTTTTT. Encoded protein: CSAQHGERIRATNEKLFF.

The table lists this clone with a few counts. The rearrangement uses TRBV6-2 or TRBV6-3 and TRBJ2-7; TRBD2 aligns across 9 bases. This CDR3 has 15 residues. The V segment lost 2 bases and the J segment 2 bases; nucleotides outside the gene matches: 4. CDR1 MNHEY and CDR2 SVGEGT come from the germline V gene. CDR3 region: CASSYEASGAYEQYF. DNA of the CDR3: TGTGCCAGCAGTTACGAAGCTAGCGGGGCCTACGAGCAGTACTTC.

A few counts support this clone. J is TRBJ1-4 and V is TRBV12-3 or TRBV12-4; TRBD1 matches at 8 bases. The junction had 5 bases not matched to a gene; V was cut back by 5 bases and J by 6 bases. The CDR3 contains 14 residues. The CDR3 DNA follows: TGTGCCAGCAGTCCCAGGACAGGGTATGAAAAACTGTTTTTT. Translated, it gives CASSPRTGYEKLFF.